This T cell receptor beta chain was profiled in a study of early T cells in non-severe SARS-CoV-2 infection. This clonotype has at least ten counts. What it recognizes is unknown. TCRdb used MiXCR to reprocess the 5' RACE reads, holding one entry per CDR3 protein. Among about 50,000 distinct CDR3 sequences listed, less than 9.5% were seen once. General observations from the study: Sequences matched to VDJdb favored anti-spike CD8 responses, while private and CD4 specificities were missed.

The V gene end was trimmed by 5 bases and the J gene end by 4 bases; junction bases not matched to a gene: 6. Looked up from germline, CDR1 is SGHVS and CDR2 is FQNEAQ. This CDR3 has 17 residues. The TCR originated in an adult who was a healthcare worker with PCR-confirmed SARS-CoV-2 infection or an uninfected control (not recorded which). Specimen: whole blood, collected at baseline. This rearrangement joins TRBV7-8 to TRBJ2-2; 14 nucleotides match TRBD2. CDR3 sequence reads: CASSVGTSGGITGELFF. CDR3 nucleotides: TGTGCCAGCAGCGTAGGGACTAGCGGGGGTATCACCGGGGAGCTGTTTTTT.